The 19 T cell receptor beta chains below were found in one sample sequenced in a study of OX40 agonist ivuxolimab in advanced cancers. Produced via immunoSEQ multiplex PCR; TCRdb's table is partial and in-frame only. The table records about 60,000 clones, around 87% of them present only once. The sample in question was CD4+ or CD8+ T cells sorted from blood, obtained in a trial of the OX40 agonist ivuxolimab. These receptors were obtained from an adult with an advanced solid tumor such as melanoma, head and neck, liver or kidney cancer.

This sequence joins TRBV6-1 and TRBJ2-7; 7 nucleotides align to TRBD2. After removal of 5 bases from V and 2 bases from J, the junction contained 6 bases not matched to a gene. CDR1 is MNHNS and CDR2 is SASEGT in the germline V gene. The CDR3 loop spans 14 amino acids. The CDR3, as DNA: TGTGCCAGCAGTTCCGGGACTAACACCTACGAGCAGTACTTC. Translated, it gives CASSSGTNTYEQYF.

The chain recombines TRBV2 with TRBJ2-1, with 7 positions matching TRBD1. Germline CDR1 and CDR2: SNHLY and FYNNEI. Trimming removed 7 bases from V and 5 bases from J; junction bases left unmatched: 11. The CDR3 sequence is 15 residues long. This CDR3 reads CASTAPTGYDNEQFF. DNA for the CDR3: TGTGCCAGCACCGCCCCGACAGGGTATGACAATGAGCAGTTCTTC.

Of note for this clone: One junction end does not reproduce the germline sequence, and a read error may be involved. The rearrangement joins TRBV5-1 to TRBJ2-7; D not resolved. The CDR3 loop spans 13 amino acids. Germline V gene lookup returns CDR1 SGHRS and CDR2 YFSETQ. CDR3 sequence reads: CASSLWQAREQYF. Here the CDR3 DNA reads TGTGCCAGCAGCTTGTGGCAGGCCAGGGAGCAGTACTTC. Complete variable domain (other parts from reference TRBV5-1 and TRBJ2-7): KAGVTQTPRYLIKTRGQQVTLSCSPISGHRSVSWYQQTPGQGLQFLFEYFSETQRNKGNFPGRFSGRQFSNSRSEMNVSTLELGDSALYLCASSLWQAREQYFGPGTRLTVT.

This clone was seen a handful of times. The chain uses TRBV19 and TRBJ1-1; D is possibly TRBD1 (5 bases). Trimming shortened V by 7 bases and J by 1 base, and 19 bases separated the two germline ends. The CDR3 has 16 residues. CDR1 LNHDA and CDR2 SQIVND come from the germline V gene (reference sequence). The CDR3 loop reads CASTPGKGLPNTEAFF. The CDR3 bases are TGTGCCAGTACCCCCGGGAAGGGGTTACCGAACACTGAAGCTTTCTTT.

V and J are TRBV5-6 and TRBJ1-2; D is unclear. V was shortened by 0 bases and J by 4 bases, with 13 bases between the two germline ends. CDR1 and CDR2 from the germline V gene are SGHDT and YYEEEE. The CDR3 is 15 amino acids. The CDR3 region is CASSLASSGRYGYTF. CDR3 coding DNA: TGTGCCAGCAGCTTGGCCAGCTCGGGTCGCTATGGCTACACCTTC. The full variable domain, completed using reference TRBV5-6 and TRBJ1-2, is DAGVTQSPTHLIKTRGQQVTLRCSPKSGHDTVSWYQQALGQGPQFIFQYYEEEERQRGNFPDRFSGHQFPNYSSELNVNALLLGDSALYLCASSLASSGRYGYTFGSGTRLTVV.

V gene TRBV18 combines with J gene TRBJ2-3; D uncertain. This CDR3 has 15 amino acids. Per the germline V gene, CDR1 is KGHSH and CDR2 is LQKENI. V gave up 2 bases and J gave up 6 bases, with 15 bases separating them. CDR3 amino acids: CASSPTIGTADTQYF. The CDR3 region has the DNA TGTGCCAGCTCACCAACTATCGGAACGGCGGATACGCAGTATTTT.

The CDR3 region is CASSPGQPSEQYF. The DNA for the CDR3 is TGTGCCAGCTCACCGGGACAGCCCTCCGAGCAGTACTTC. The chain has TRBV18 and TRBJ2-7, with TRBD1 identical over 7 bases. The ends lost 3 bases at V and 6 bases at J; junction bases unmatched: 5. The CDR3 runs to 13 residues. Germline CDR1 reads KGHSH; CDR2 reads LQKENI.

This chain connects TRBV29-1 to TRBJ1-1; D not resolved. The length of the CDR3 is 15 residues. Trimming took off 4 bases at V and 4 bases at J, with 19 bases between the two ends. Germline CDR1 reads SQVTM; CDR2 reads ANQGSEA. This CDR3 reads CSVGSLTIGSTEAFF. CDR3 nucleotide sequence: TGCAGCGTTGGGTCGTTAACAATCGGGTCCACTGAAGCTTTCTTT.

The chain has TRBV5-1 and TRBJ2-1, with D possibly being TRBD2 (5 bases). Germline V gives CDR1 SGHRS, CDR2 YFSETQ. V dropped 7 bases and J dropped 9 bases, with 17 bases sitting between them. CDR3 length equals 13 residues. CDR3: CASVEESGSEQFF. The CDR3 bases are TGCGCCAGCGTGGAGGAGAGCGGATCTGAGCAGTTCTTC. The full variable domain, completed using reference TRBV5-1 and TRBJ2-1, is KAGVTQTPRYLIKTRGQQVTLSCSPISGHRSVSWYQQTPGQGLQFLFEYFSETQRNKGNFPGRFSGRQFSNSRSEMNVSTLELGDSALYLCASVEESGSEQFFGPGTRLTVL.

Concerning this clone itself: Different DNA sequences within this sample yield the same CDR3. The chain joins TRBV4-2 to TRBJ1-6, with D unresolved. The CDR3 runs to 12 residues. Trimming shortened V by 5 bases and J by 8 bases, and 7 bases separated the two germline ends. Germline V CDR1 and CDR2: LGHNA, YNFKEQ. As DNA, the CDR3 is TGTGCCAGCAGCGCACAAGATTCACCCCTCCACTTT. Encoded protein: CASSAQDSPLHF.

This sequence joins TRBV30 and TRBJ2-1, with D tentatively TRBD1 or TRBD2 (5 bases each). Germline V CDR1 and CDR2: GTSNPN, SVGIG (reference sequence). This CDR3 is 14 amino acids long. Between the trimmed V and J ends, which lost 4 bases and 4 bases, there was a span of 14 bases. In nucleotides, the CDR3 is TGTGCCTGGACCCGGGACCCCACTTACAATGAGCAGTTCTTC. Translation: CAWTRDPTYNEQFF.

The chain carries TRBV2 and TRBJ2-3; 10 nucleotides line up with TRBD2. Trimming took 4 bases from V and 4 from J; bases not matched to a gene: 11. Per the germline V gene, CDR1 is SNHLY and CDR2 is FYNNEI. CDR3 size: 17 residues. The CDR3 DNA reads TGTGCCAGCAGTGTAACTCCTTTAGCGGGGGGTGCAGATACGCAGTATTTT. It translates to CASSVTPLAGGADTQYF.

The chain employs TRBV5-1 and TRBJ2-6; 9 bases align to TRBD1. With V trimmed by 3 bases and J by 2 bases, 6 bases remained unmatched. The length of the CDR3 is 17 residues. CDR1 is SGHRS and CDR2 is YFSETQ in the germline V gene. This CDR3 is CASSSGTGYTGANVLTF. CDR3 sequence (DNA): TGCGCCAGCAGCTCCGGGACAGGGTATACTGGGGCCAACGTCCTGACTTTC.

The chain joins TRBV11-2 to TRBJ1-2; 7 bases align to TRBD1. Germline V gene sequence: CDR1 SGHAT, CDR2 FQNNGV. This CDR3 comprises 17 residues. With 2 bases clipped from V and 6 bases from J, the junction kept 15 bases outside the gene matches. The CDR3 spells CASSLRWRQGEWDGYTF. The DNA of the CDR3 is TGTGCCAGCAGCTTAAGGTGGAGGCAGGGGGAATGGGATGGCTACACCTTC. Full variable domain (remainder filled in from reference TRBV11-2 and TRBJ1-2): EAGVAQSPRYKIIEKRQSVAFWCNPISGHATLYWYQQILGQGPKLLIQFQNNGVVDDSQLPKDRFSAERLKGVDSTLKIQPAKLEDSAVYLCASSLRWRQGEWDGYTFGSGTRLTVV.

This chain connects TRBV6-6 to TRBJ2-7; 9 nucleotides line up with TRBD1. Germline lookup yields CDR1 MNHNY and CDR2 SVGAGI (reference sequence). V gave up 0 bases and J gave up 4 bases; unmatched junction bases: 4. CDR3 size: 15 residues. CDR3: CASSYSTGGFYEQYF. The CDR3 DNA is TGTGCCAGCAGTTACTCGACAGGGGGTTTTTACGAGCAGTACTTC.

CDR3 DNA: TGTGCCAGCAGCTTAGACGGTAGCAATCAGCCCCAGCATTTT. This gives the protein CASSLDGSNQPQHF. This rearrangement joins TRBV11-2 to TRBJ1-5; D call uncertain. V lost 0 bases to trimming and J lost 0 bases, with 3 bases between them. This CDR3 is built from 14 residues. The germline V gene has CDR1 SGHAT and CDR2 FQNNGV.

The chain links TRBV7-3 to TRBJ1-1; TRBD1 might be the D (5 bases). The ends were cut back, 1 base at V and 7 bases at J, with 16 bases in the middle. This CDR3 has 15 amino acids. Germline CDR1 SGHTA, CDR2 FQGTGA. In DNA form, the CDR3 reads TGTGCCAGCAGCTTAATAGGCGCAGGGCAGGGTGAAGCTTTCTTT. Translating it yields CASSLIGAGQGEAFF.

This chain connects TRBV11-2 to TRBJ2-1; TRBD1 agrees at 11 bases. Trimming at V came to 5 bases and at J to 9 bases, leaving 12 bases not matched to a gene. In germline, CDR1 is SGHAT, CDR2 FQNNGV. The CDR3 is made up of 16 amino acids. CDR3 region: CASSPNRDRGTSEQFF. DNA of the CDR3: TGTGCCAGCAGCCCCAACCGGGACAGGGGGACTAGTGAGCAGTTCTTC.

The chain employs TRBV4-3 and TRBJ2-5; D ambiguous. V was trimmed by 0 bases and J by 0 bases, leaving 8 bases between them. Looked up from germline, CDR1 is LGHNA and CDR2 is YSLEER. The CDR3 covers 15 residues. CDR3 loop: CASSQDGYNQETQYF. In DNA, the CDR3 is TGCGCCAGCAGCCAAGATGGTTACAACCAAGAGACCCAGTACTTC.